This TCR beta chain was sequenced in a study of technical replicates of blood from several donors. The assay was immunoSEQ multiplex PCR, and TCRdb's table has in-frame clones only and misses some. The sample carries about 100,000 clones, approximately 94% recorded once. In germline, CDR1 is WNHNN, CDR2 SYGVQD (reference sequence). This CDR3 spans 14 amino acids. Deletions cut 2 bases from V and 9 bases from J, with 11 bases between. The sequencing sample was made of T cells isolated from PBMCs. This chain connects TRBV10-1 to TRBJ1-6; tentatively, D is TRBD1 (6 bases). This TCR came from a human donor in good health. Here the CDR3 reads CASSESQGSSPLHF. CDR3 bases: TGCGCCAGCAGTGAGAGTCAGGGGAGTTCACCCCTCCACTTT.